This T cell receptor (beta chain) was retrieved from a study of T cell repertoires in cytomegalovirus infection. At the level of the study: Through public TCR beta signatures, both CMV infection and matching HLA type were indicated.

Each CDR3 protein gets one entry after TCRdb re-called the reads with MiXCR. The table has about 240,000 distinct CDR3 sequences, about 5.9% seen once; the top ten hold roughly 6%. The study's findings and limits: CMV carriers with the relevant HLA were identified by cumulative public TCR beta family frequency.

V was trimmed by 8 bases and J by 7 bases, leaving 8 bases between them. Per the germline V gene, CDR1 is MNHNY and CDR2 is SVGAGI (reference sequence). The CDR3 runs 10 residues. Points on this clonotype: Its antigen is not identified.

The chain couples TRBV6-6 to TRBJ1-1; D is ambiguous. The receptor's source is a human donor in good health (CMV status not recorded). Some clones in this sample may be carry-over from other donors' samples. The specimen sequenced was PBMCs. For the CDR3, the DNA is TGTGCCAGCTCTCGGGATGAAGCTTTCTTT. It encodes CASSRDEAFF.